This TCR beta chain was obtained from a study of T cells in Graves' hyperthyroidism and ophthalmopathy. Diagnosis relied on clinical symptoms, serum thyroxine and TRAb, thyroid ultrasound and orbital computed tomography. The CDR3 contains 14 residues. With 4 bases clipped from V and 5 bases from J, the junction kept 6 bases outside the gene matches. Germline V gene lookup returns CDR1 SEHNR and CDR2 FQNEAQ (reference sequence). The investigators amplified TCR beta CDR3 regions from RNA transcripts. RT-PCR in the first round (using the HTBI primer set) targeted the TCR CDR3. One entry per CDR3 protein results from TCRdb running MiXCR on the multiplex PCR reads. The sample lists approximately 560,000 distinct CDR3 sequences, about half occurring once.

Sequencing was done on a sample of peripheral blood or thyroid tissue (not recorded which). The chain is built from TRBV7-9 and TRBJ2-7; 9 positions match TRBD2. This receptor was identified in a young woman with Graves' hyperthyroidism. DNA for the CDR3: TGTGCCAGCAGCTCCGTTAGCGGGAGCCACGAGCAGTACTTC. Residues: CASSSVSGSHEQYF.